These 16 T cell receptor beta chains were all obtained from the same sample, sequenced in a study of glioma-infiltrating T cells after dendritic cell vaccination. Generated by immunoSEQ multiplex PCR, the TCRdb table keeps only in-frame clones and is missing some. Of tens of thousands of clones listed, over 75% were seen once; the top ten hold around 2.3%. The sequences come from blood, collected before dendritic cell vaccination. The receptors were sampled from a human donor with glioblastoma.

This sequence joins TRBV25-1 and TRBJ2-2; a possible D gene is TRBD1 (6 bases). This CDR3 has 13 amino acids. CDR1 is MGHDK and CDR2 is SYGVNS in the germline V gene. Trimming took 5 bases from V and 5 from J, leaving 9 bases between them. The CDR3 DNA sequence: TGTGCCAGCAGTCAACAGGGAACCGGGGAGCTGTTTTTT. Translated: CASSQQGTGELFF.

The CDR3 DNA is TGTGCCAGCGCGACAGGGCGGTACGCAGATACGCAGTATTTT. Its protein is CASATGRYADTQYF. This sequence joins TRBV7-3 and TRBJ2-3; 7 bases agree with TRBD1. V lost 8 bases and J lost 4; bases outside the gene matches: 9. The CDR3 is 14 residues long. From germline, CDR1 is SGHTA and CDR2 FQGTGA.

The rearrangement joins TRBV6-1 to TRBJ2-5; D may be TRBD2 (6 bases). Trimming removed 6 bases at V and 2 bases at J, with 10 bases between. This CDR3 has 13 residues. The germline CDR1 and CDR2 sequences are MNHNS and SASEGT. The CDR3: CASSGTSQETQYF. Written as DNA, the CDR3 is TGTGCCAGCAGCGGGACTTCACAAGAGACCCAGTACTTC.

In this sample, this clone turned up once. The CDR3 here is CASSLGGLPGEQYF. Here the CDR3 DNA reads TGTGCCAGCAGCTTAGGGGGACTCCCGGGCGAGCAGTACTTC. The chain carries TRBV13 and TRBJ2-7; D possibly corresponds to TRBD2 (6 bases). Per the germline V gene, CDR1 is PRHDT and CDR2 is FYEKMQ (reference sequence). Trimming left V 0 bases short and J 6 bases short, with 12 bases between. The CDR3 spans 14 residues. Full variable domain (rest looked up from reference TRBV13 and TRBJ2-7): AAGVIQSPRHLIKEKRETATLKCYPIPRHDTVYWYQQGPGQDPQFLISFYEKMQSDKGSIPDRFSAQQFSDYHSELNMSSLELGDSALYFCASSLGGLPGEQYFGPGTRLTVT.

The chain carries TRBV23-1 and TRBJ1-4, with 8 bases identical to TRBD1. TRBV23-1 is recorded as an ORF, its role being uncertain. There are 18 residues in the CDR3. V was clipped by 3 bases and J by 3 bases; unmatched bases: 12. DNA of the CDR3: TGCGCCAGCAGTCATGGACAGGGATATGAGAGAGCTAATGAAAAACTGTTTTTT. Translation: CASSHGQGYERANEKLFF.

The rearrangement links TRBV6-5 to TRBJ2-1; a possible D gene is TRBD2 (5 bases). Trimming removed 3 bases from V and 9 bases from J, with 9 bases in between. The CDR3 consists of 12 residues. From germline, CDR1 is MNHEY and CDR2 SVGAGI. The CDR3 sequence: CASSYKGSEQFF. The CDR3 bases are TGTGCCAGCAGTTATAAAGGGAGTGAGCAGTTCTTC.

For the CDR3, the DNA is TGTGCCAGCAGCGTAAGCCCCGGGACTACGGACATTCAGTACTTC. It is translated as CASSVSPGTTDIQYF. The chain couples TRBV9 to TRBJ2-4, with TRBD2 matching 7 bases. The CDR3 has 15 residues. V shed 1 base, J shed 8 bases, and the junction held 9 bases outside the gene matches. Looked up from germline, CDR1 is SGDLS and CDR2 is YYNGEE.

The CDR3 sequence: CASSIAVVNYGYTF. CDR3 in DNA: TGTGCCAGTAGTATAGCGGTAGTTAACTATGGCTACACCTTC. The chain links TRBV19 to TRBJ1-2; D call uncertain. The CDR3 loop spans 14 amino acids. Looked up from germline, CDR1 is LNHDA and CDR2 is SQIVND (reference sequence). V was shortened by 1 base and J by 1 base, with 7 bases between the two germline ends.

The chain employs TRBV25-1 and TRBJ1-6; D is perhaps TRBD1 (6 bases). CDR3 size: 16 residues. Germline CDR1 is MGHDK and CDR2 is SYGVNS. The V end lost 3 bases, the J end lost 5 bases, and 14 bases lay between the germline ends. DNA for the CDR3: TGTGCCAGCAGTGATTCCTTCAGGGGTAATAATTCACCCCTCCACTTT. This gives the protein CASSDSFRGNNSPLHF.

DNA for the CDR3: TGTGCCTGGAGTGAAGGGGGCTCTGGGGCCAACGTCCTGACTTTC. Translating it yields CAWSEGGSGANVLTF. V usage is TRBV30 and J usage is TRBJ2-6, with a tentative D call TRBD1 (6 bases). Trimming left V 1 base short and J 0 bases short, with 7 bases between. CDR3 length: 15 amino acids. Looked up from germline, CDR1 is GTSNPN and CDR2 is SVGIG (reference sequence).

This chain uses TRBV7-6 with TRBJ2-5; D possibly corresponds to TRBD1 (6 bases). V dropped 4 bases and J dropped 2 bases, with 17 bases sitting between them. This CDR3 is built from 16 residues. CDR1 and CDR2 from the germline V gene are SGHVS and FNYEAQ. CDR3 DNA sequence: TGTGCCAGCAGCTCGGGCGGACAGATTTATCAAGAGACCCAGTACTTC. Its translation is CASSSGGQIYQETQYF.

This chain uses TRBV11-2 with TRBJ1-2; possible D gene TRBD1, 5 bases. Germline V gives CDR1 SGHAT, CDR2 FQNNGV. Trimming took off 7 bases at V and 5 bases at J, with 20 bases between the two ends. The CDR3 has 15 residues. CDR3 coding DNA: TGTGCCAGCATGACAGACCTCCTTAACCCTTATGGCTACACCTTC. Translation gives CASMTDLLNPYGYTF.

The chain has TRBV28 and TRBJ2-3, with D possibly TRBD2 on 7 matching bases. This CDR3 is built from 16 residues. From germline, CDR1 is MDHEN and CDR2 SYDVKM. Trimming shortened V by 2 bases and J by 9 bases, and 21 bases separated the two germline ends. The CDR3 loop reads CASSLGGAGTSTTQYF. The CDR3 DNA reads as TGTGCCAGCAGTTTAGGGGGGGCCGGGACTTCGACCACGCAGTATTTT.

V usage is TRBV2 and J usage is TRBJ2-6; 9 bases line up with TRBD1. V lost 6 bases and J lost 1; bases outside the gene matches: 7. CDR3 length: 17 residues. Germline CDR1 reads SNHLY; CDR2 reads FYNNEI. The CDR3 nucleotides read TGTGCCAGCAGCCTCGGACAGGGGACTTCTGGGGCCAACGTCCTGACTTTC. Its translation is CASSLGQGTSGANVLTF.

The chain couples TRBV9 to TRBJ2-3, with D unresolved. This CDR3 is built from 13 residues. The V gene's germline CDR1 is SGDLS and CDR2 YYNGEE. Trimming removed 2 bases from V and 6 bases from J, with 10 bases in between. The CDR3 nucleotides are TGTGCCAGCAGCGTCCAGGTATCGGATACGCAGTATTTT. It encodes CASSVQVSDTQYF.

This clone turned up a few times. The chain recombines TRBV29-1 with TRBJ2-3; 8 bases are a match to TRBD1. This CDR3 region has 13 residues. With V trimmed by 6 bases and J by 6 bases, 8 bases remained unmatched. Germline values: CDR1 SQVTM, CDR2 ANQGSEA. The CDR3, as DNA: TGCAGCGTCGTGACAGGGGCAGGGGATACGCAGTATTTT. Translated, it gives CSVVTGAGDTQYF.